The 28 T cell receptor beta chains reported below all come from one sample, sequenced in a study of blood T cell repertoires in COVID-19. Generated by immunoSEQ multiplex PCR, the TCRdb table keeps only in-frame clones and is missing some. The sample has roughly 160,000 clones, about 85% seen once; the top ten hold roughly 5.4%. The sequencing sample was made of peripheral blood. The receptors here all came from a woman in her 50s with COVID-19, enrolled during active disease.

The chain couples TRBV28 to TRBJ1-4; the match to TRBD1 covers 8 bases. CDR1 MDHEN and CDR2 SYDVKM come from the germline V gene. V trimming: 4 bases; J trimming: 8 bases; junction bases outside the gene matches: 6. This CDR3 has 14 amino acids. In nucleotides, the CDR3 is TGTGCCAGCAGTTCCGGACAGGGTTACGAAAAACTGTTTTTT. Its protein is CASSSGQGYEKLFF.

This sequence joins TRBV6-5 and TRBJ1-2, with no clear D. Germline CDR1 MNHEY, CDR2 SVGAGI. This CDR3 comprises 11 residues. V was trimmed by 5 bases and J by 2 bases, leaving 3 bases between them. Here the CDR3 DNA reads TGTGCCAGCAGTAGCAACTATGGCTACACCTTC. Its protein product is CASSSNYGYTF.

The rearrangement links TRBV11-1 to TRBJ1-1; maybe TRBD1 (6 bases). The germline CDR1 and CDR2 sequences are SGHAT and FQDESV (reference sequence). Trimming removed 5 bases at V and 1 base at J, with 14 bases between. The CDR3 spans 15 residues. The CDR3 DNA follows: TGTGCCAGCAGCATCGGGACACCATCGAACACTGAAGCTTTCTTT. It yields the protein CASSIGTPSNTEAFF.

The chain recombines TRBV19 with TRBJ2-7; perhaps TRBD2 as D (5 bases). V was clipped by 3 bases and J by 2 bases, with 14 bases between them. Germline V gene sequence: CDR1 LNHDA, CDR2 SQIVND (reference sequence). The CDR3 has 15 amino acids. In DNA, the CDR3 is TGTGCCAGTAGTATTTCGGCTAGCACGCCCTACGAGCAGTACTTC. Residues: CASSISASTPYEQYF.

The gene calls are TRBV27 and TRBJ1-1; D is unresolved. This CDR3 contains 13 residues. V lost 8 bases to trimming and J lost 2 bases, with 12 bases between them. Germline V lookup: CDR1 MNHEY, CDR2 SMNVEV (reference sequence). The DNA of the CDR3 is TGTGCCAGCCGAGGGCAACCAAACACTGAAGCTTTCTTT. It is translated as CASRGQPNTEAFF.

This clone was recorded at least ten times. The chain recombines TRBV4-1 with TRBJ2-7; D call uncertain. The CDR3 loop spans 15 amino acids. V lost 2 bases to trimming and J lost 0 bases, with 11 bases between them. Germline V gives CDR1 MGHRA, CDR2 YSYEKL. CDR3 sequence (DNA): TGCGCCAGCAGCCAATCCGTACTAAGCTCCTACGAGCAGTACTTC. Its translation: CASSQSVLSSYEQYF.

The chain carries TRBV7-9 and TRBJ1-3; 10 positions agree with TRBD1. CDR1 is SEHNR, CDR2 FQNEAQ, per germline (reference sequence). V shed 7 bases, J shed 2 bases, and the junction held 5 bases outside the gene matches. The CDR3 is made up of 15 amino acids. The CDR3 nucleotides are TGTGCCAGCACCGCGACAGGGGGCGCTGGAAACACCATATATTTT. Amino acid sequence: CASTATGGAGNTIYF.

The chain uses TRBV5-1 and TRBJ2-2; TRBD1 agrees at 9 bases. Germline V CDR1 and CDR2: SGHRS, YFSETQ. This CDR3 has 15 residues. The J segment lost 6 bases and the V segment lost 3 bases, leaving 6 bases of the junction unmatched. CDR3: CASSSTGGSAGELFF. The CDR3 nucleotides read TGCGCCAGCAGCTCCACAGGGGGCTCGGCCGGGGAGCTGTTTTTT.

The chain recombines TRBV5-1 with TRBJ2-6; D might be TRBD1 (6 bases). The germline V and J ends were trimmed by 6 bases and 2 bases, with 21 bases remaining between them. This CDR3 comprises 18 residues. CDR1 is SGHRS and CDR2 is YFSETQ in the germline V gene. The CDR3 loop reads CASNFFPTPGAGANVLTF. The CDR3 DNA sequence: TGCGCCAGCAACTTTTTCCCTACTCCAGGGGCTGGGGCCAACGTCCTGACTTTC.

V usage is TRBV5-6 and J usage is TRBJ2-1, with a possible D match to TRBD2 (5 bases). Deletions cut 2 bases from V and 12 bases from J, with 12 bases between. The germline CDR1 and CDR2 sequences are SGHDT and YYEEEE. This CDR3 is 12 amino acids long. The CDR3: CASSLPTAGQFF. CDR3 nucleotide sequence: TGTGCCAGCAGCTTACCGACGGCGGGGCAGTTCTTC.

On this clone itself: The sample contains more than one DNA sequence encoding this CDR3. The genes are TRBV6-2 or TRBV6-3 and TRBJ1-1; D not certain. Germline CDR1 reads MNHEY; CDR2 reads SVGEGT. This CDR3 has 14 residues. V was pared by 0 bases and J by 1 base, with 6 bases between. CDR3 sequence reads: CASSYSGGNTEAFF. The CDR3 nucleotides read TGTGCCAGCAGTTACTCCGGCGGGAACACTGAAGCTTTCTTT.

This chain joins TRBV9 and TRBJ2-5, with 7 positions matching TRBD1. Germline CDR1 is SGDLS and CDR2 is YYNGEE. The CDR3 sequence is 15 residues long. V lost 0 bases, J lost 4 bases, and 6 bases stayed unmatched. Written as DNA, the CDR3 is TGTGCCAGCAGCGTAGCAGGGACAGAGAGAGAGACCCAGTACTTC. This codes for CASSVAGTERETQYF. Based on the CDR3 plus reference TRBV9 and TRBJ2-5, the full variable domain is DSGVTQTPKHLITATGQRVTLRCSPRSGDLSVYWYQQSLDQGLQFLIQYYNGEERAKGNILERFSAQQFPDLHSELNLSSLELGDSALYFCASSVAGTERETQYFGPGTRLLVL.

The chain recombines TRBV5-4 with TRBJ1-4; weak D call: TRBD1 (6 bases). Germline V lookup: CDR1 SGHNT, CDR2 YYREEE (reference sequence). The CDR3 covers 14 residues. V was trimmed by 5 bases and J by 6 bases, leaving 14 bases between them. This chain's CDR3 is CASRIGPGDEKLFF. The CDR3 region has the DNA TGTGCCAGCAGAATAGGGCCAGGGGATGAAAAACTGTTTTTT.

The chain has TRBV30 and TRBJ1-1, with D unresolved. The germline CDR1 and CDR2 sequences are GTSNPN and SVGIG (reference sequence). This CDR3 spans 12 amino acids. V was cut by 3 bases and J by 1 base, with 6 bases left in between. CDR3: CAWSRSNTEAFF. For the CDR3, the DNA is TGTGCCTGGAGCCGTTCGAACACTGAAGCTTTCTTT.

The chain links TRBV6-5 to TRBJ1-1; the D is unclear. The germline gives CDR1 MNHEY, CDR2 SVGAGI. Trimming removed 4 bases at V and 7 bases at J, with 19 bases between. The CDR3 extends over 15 amino acids. CDR3 DNA: TGTGCCAGCAGTTTCCGTCGAGAGGGTCGGAATGAAGCTTTCTTT. This sequence encodes CASSFRREGRNEAFF.

This clone was observed a single time. The rearrangement joins TRBV28 to TRBJ1-2; D uncertain. V dropped 6 bases and J dropped 5 bases, with 16 bases sitting between them. The CDR3 totals 14 residues. Germline lookup yields CDR1 MDHEN and CDR2 SYDVKM. The CDR3 DNA follows: TGTGCCAGCAGCATTACCCTCTATCTGTATGGCTACACCTTC. Translation: CASSITLYLYGYTF.

This clone was found once. V usage is TRBV28 and J usage is TRBJ1-4, with 10 bases identical to TRBD1. This CDR3 spans 15 amino acids. Looked up from germline, CDR1 is MDHEN and CDR2 is SYDVKM. V gave up 5 bases and J gave up 5 bases; unmatched junction bases: 5. The CDR3 reads CASSPGTGVNEKLFF. The DNA of the CDR3 is TGTGCCAGCAGTCCGGGGACAGGGGTAAATGAAAAACTGTTTTTT.

This chain joins TRBV13 and TRBJ1-1; 10 nucleotides align to TRBD1. V lost 5 bases to trimming and J lost 5 bases; unmatched junction nucleotides: 17. Germline V lookup: CDR1 PRHDT, CDR2 FYEKMQ (reference sequence). The length of the CDR3 is 18 residues. CDR3 DNA: TGTGCCAGCAGCCCTACCGGGACAGGGGCCATCTGGGGAACTGAAGCTTTCTTT. Amino acid sequence: CASSPTGTGAIWGTEAFF.

V and J are TRBV9 and TRBJ1-1, with D perhaps matching TRBD1 (6 bases). The CDR3 length is 16 residues. Per the germline V gene, CDR1 is SGDLS and CDR2 is YYNGEE. V lost 0 bases and J 2 bases, leaving 14 bases between the germline ends. CDR3 nucleotide sequence: TGTGCCAGCAGCGTAGCTACGACAGGAGTTAACACTGAAGCTTTCTTT. The encoded protein is CASSVATTGVNTEAFF.

This rearrangement joins TRBV29-1 to TRBJ1-6, with D possibly matching TRBD1 (6 bases). Trimming removed 4 bases from V and 5 bases from J, with 12 bases in between. Germline loops: CDR1 SQVTM, CDR2 ANQGSEA. CDR3 length equals 14 residues. As DNA, the CDR3 is TGCAGCGTTGCCGAAGGACAGAATAATTCACCCCTCCACTTT. It translates to CSVAEGQNNSPLHF.

The V gene is TRBV4-1, the J gene TRBJ1-5; D gene ambiguous. CDR3 length: 19 residues. From germline, CDR1 is MGHRA and CDR2 YSYEKL. V lost 0 bases and J lost 0, with 18 bases in between. Written as DNA, the CDR3 is TGCGCCAGCAGCCAAGAGGTAGCAGACGAACTCTATAGCAATCAGCCCCAGCATTTT. This codes for CASSQEVADELYSNQPQHF.

The J gene is TRBJ2-1, the V gene TRBV29-1, with 11 bases matching TRBD2. This CDR3 spans 16 amino acids. Germline-derived CDR1 and CDR2 are SQVTM and ANQGSEA. V lost 6 bases to trimming and J lost 4 bases; unmatched junction nucleotides: 11. CDR3 coding DNA: TGCAGCGTCCCCCAGACTAGCGGGGTTTATTACAATGAGCAGTTCTTC. Its translation is CSVPQTSGVYYNEQFF.

The chain uses TRBV2 and TRBJ1-3; 7 bases are shared with TRBD1. Germline values: CDR1 SNHLY, CDR2 FYNNEI. V was pared by 5 bases and J by 0 bases, with 4 bases of the junction left unmatched. The CDR3 extends over 15 amino acids. Written as DNA, the CDR3 is TGTGCCAGCAGTCCCCAGGGGGTCTCTGGAAACACCATATATTTT. Encoded protein: CASSPQGVSGNTIYF.

This clone was seen once. The chain recombines TRBV3-1 (or the pseudogene TRBV3-2) with TRBJ2-7, with D possibly being TRBD1 (6 bases). Trimming took 1 base from V and 6 from J, leaving 13 bases between them. Germline CDR1 LGHDT, CDR2 YNNKEL (reference sequence). The CDR3 consists of 14 residues. The CDR3 sequence is CASSQGTAFGEQYF. Here the CDR3 DNA reads TGTGCCAGCAGCCAAGGGACAGCTTTTGGCGAGCAGTACTTC.

The chain is built from TRBV27 and TRBJ1-2; 9 bases map to TRBD1. Germline assignment: CDR1 MNHEY and CDR2 SMNVEV (reference sequence). The CDR3 consists of 14 residues. V was pared by 5 bases and J by 6 bases, with 7 bases of the junction left unmatched. The CDR3 nucleotides are TGTGCCAGCAGTCCGTGGGACAGGGAGAATGGCTACACCTTC. This codes for CASSPWDRENGYTF.

The chain employs TRBV20-1 and TRBJ2-5; 8 nucleotides match TRBD2. J gave up 5 bases and V 3 bases, and 14 bases lay outside the gene matches. The CDR3 spans 16 residues. CDR1 DFQATT and CDR2 SNEGSKA come from the germline V gene (reference sequence). The CDR3: CSASGWEAGDWETQYF. CDR3 DNA sequence: TGCAGTGCTAGTGGTTGGGAAGCGGGGGATTGGGAGACCCAGTACTTC.

V gene TRBV6-5 combines with J gene TRBJ1-2, with D possibly being TRBD1 (6 bases). CDR3 size: 13 residues. Trimming shortened V by 2 bases and J by 4 bases, and 8 bases separated the two germline ends. Per germline, CDR1 MNHEY and CDR2 SVGAGI. The CDR3, as DNA: TGTGCCAGCAGTTACGGACAGCCCTATGGCTACACCTTC. This encodes CASSYGQPYGYTF.

V gene TRBV10-3 combines with J gene TRBJ2-2; 8 bases align to TRBD1. This CDR3 region has 14 residues. Per germline, CDR1 ENHRY and CDR2 SYGVKD. The trim removed 5 bases at V and 7 bases at J, leaving 6 bases unmatched. CDR3 sequence reads: CAISLTQGVGELFF. The CDR3 DNA follows: TGTGCCATCAGTTTAACACAGGGGGTCGGGGAGCTGTTTTTT.